Below, 5 T cell receptor beta chains from the same sample are listed, as sequenced in a study of T cell clonality in common variable immunodeficiency. Study-wide points: Common variable immunodeficiency TCR beta sequences reportedly had fewer deletions and N-nucleotide insertions.

These TCRs are of unknown antigen specificity. The protocol was immunoSEQ multiplex PCR, while the TCRdb copy is restricted to in-frame clones and leaves out a portion. This sample's table reports about 15,000 clones. The specimen sequenced was peripheral blood mononuclear cells. These receptors all stem from a human donor with common variable immunodeficiency.

As to this clone: Read data end 3 residues before the CDR3 end; the end is taken from the germline J gene. The chain carries TRBV19 and TRBJ2-1, with TRBD2 as a possible D gene (6 bases). Germline CDR1 reads LNHDA; CDR2 reads SQIVND (reference sequence). This CDR3 contains 16 residues. Trimming took off 3 bases at V and 8 bases at J, with 20 bases between the two ends. The covered CDR3 bases are TGTGCCAGTAGTATTGATAGCGGTTCACCCCGGGATGAG. It codes for CASSIDSGSPRDE. The entire CDR3 reads CASSIDSGSPRDEQFF.

By frequency, this clone registers medium-sized. The read stops 3 residues short of the end of the CDR3; the missing end is completed from the germline J gene. The V and J genes are TRBV10-3 and TRBJ2-3; the D gene is possibly TRBD2 (6 bases). CDR3 length: 13 residues. Trimming removed 2 bases at V and 3 bases at J, with 6 bases between. Germline V gene lookup returns CDR1 ENHRY and CDR2 SYGVKD. The CDR3 DNA, read in part, is TGTGCCATCAGTGAGCGGGGGACAGATACG. This translates into CAISERGTDT. The CDR3 as a whole reads CAISERGTDTQYF.

Regarding this clone: The read falls 3 residues short of the CDR3 end, and the missing part is taken from the germline J gene. The chain carries TRBV7-9 and TRBJ1-1, with TRBD1 identical over 8 bases. Germline V gene lookup returns CDR1 SEHNR and CDR2 FQNEAQ (reference sequence). The CDR3 spans 13 residues. The CDR3 sequence: CASRGEETGGAFF. The covered CDR3 bases are TGTGCCAGCAGGGGTGAGGAAACAGGGGGG.

As for this clone: The sequenced fragment ends 3 residues before the CDR3 boundary, so the rest is inferred from the germline J gene. This chain joins TRBV2 and TRBJ1-3; D gene uncertain. This CDR3 contains 14 residues. Trimming removed 5 bases from V and 0 bases from J, with 8 bases in between. From germline, CDR1 is SNHLY and CDR2 FYNNEI. The CDR3: CASSPGHSGNTIYF. The sequenced part of the CDR3 DNA is TGTGCCAGCAGTCCAGGCCACTCTGGAAACACC.

For this clone: The read ends 3 residues early relative to the CDR3; the germline J gene fills the gap. The gene calls are TRBV5-1 and TRBJ1-3; the match to TRBD1 covers 8 bases. V was clipped by 4 bases and J by 2 bases; unmatched bases: 5. The germline V gene has CDR1 SGHRS and CDR2 YFSETQ. The CDR3 has 15 residues. This CDR3 reads CASSIPTGAGNTIYF. The CDR3 bases that were read are TGCGCCAGCAGCATCCCGACAGGGGCTGGAAACACC.